The 20 T cell receptor beta chains given below trace back to one sample, sequenced in a study of cytomegalovirus exposure and HLA in healthy donors. This PCR relied on a set of 60 Vbeta primers and 13 Jbeta primers. The assay was immunoSEQ multiplex PCR, and TCRdb's table has in-frame clones only and misses some. The sample contains about 89,000 clones, just over 65% of which appear only once. Specimen: PBMCs. These receptors were collected from a man in his thirties or forties in good health and CMV-seronegative.

The chain couples TRBV6-5 to TRBJ2-7; no reliable D call. Germline V gene sequence: CDR1 MNHEY, CDR2 SVGAGI. Trimming removed 3 bases at V and 0 bases at J, with 9 bases between. The CDR3 runs 14 residues. In nucleotides, the CDR3 is TGTGCCAGCAGTTATGGGCCATCCTCCTACGAGCAGTACTTC. Amino acids: CASSYGPSSYEQYF.

This chain uses TRBV10-3 with TRBJ1-5; the D is unclear. Germline V gene data show CDR1 as ENHRY and CDR2 as SYGVKD. The CDR3 totals 13 residues. V gave up 0 bases and J gave up 7 bases, with 7 bases separating them. The CDR3 protein is CAISESLVQPQHF. The CDR3 nucleotides are TGTGCCATCAGTGAGTCGCTAGTCCAGCCCCAGCATTTT.

This clone has just a few counts. This chain connects TRBV6-4 to TRBJ1-1, with D hard to call. Germline V gene sequence: CDR1 MRHNA, CDR2 SNTAGT. The ends were cut back, 2 bases at V and 4 bases at J, with 8 bases in the middle. The CDR3 runs 13 residues. The CDR3 DNA reads TGTGCCAGCAGTGACAAGCTAATCACTGAAGCTTTCTTT. Its protein product is CASSDKLITEAFF.

The chain has TRBV7-9 and TRBJ1-1; 8 nucleotides line up with TRBD1. Looked up from germline, CDR1 is SEHNR and CDR2 is FQNEAQ (reference sequence). The CDR3 sequence is 13 residues long. The trim removed 5 bases at V and 3 bases at J, leaving 2 bases unmatched. CDR3 region: CASSGQGDTEAFF. Written as DNA, the CDR3 is TGTGCCAGCAGCGGACAGGGAGACACTGAAGCTTTCTTT. Looking up the rest from reference TRBV7-9 and TRBJ1-1 gives the full variable domain: DTGVSQNPRHKITKRGQNVTFRCDPISEHNRLYWYRQTLGQGPEFLTYFQNEAQLEKSRLLSDRFSAERPKGSFSTLEIQRTEQGDSAMYLCASSGQGDTEAFFGQGTRLTVV.

The chain carries TRBV4-3 and TRBJ1-2, with unresolved D. Germline-derived CDR1 and CDR2 are LGHNA and YSLEER. This CDR3 comprises 14 residues. Between the trimmed V and J ends, which lost 0 bases and 2 bases, there was a span of 7 bases. The CDR3 nucleotides read TGCGCCAGCAGCCAAGAACGCGGGAACTATGGCTACACCTTC. Protein product: CASSQERGNYGYTF.

This chain joins TRBV19 and TRBJ2-2; D gene unclear. The CDR3 has 13 amino acids. Deletions cut 7 bases from V and 1 base from J, with 7 bases between. Germline CDR1 is LNHDA and CDR2 is SQIVND (reference sequence). CDR3 DNA: TGTGCCAGTAACCACAAGAACACCGGGGAGCTGTTTTTT. Translating gives CASNHKNTGELFF.

The chain uses TRBV7-9 and TRBJ2-7, with 9 positions matching TRBD1. Germline lookup yields CDR1 SEHNR and CDR2 FQNEAQ (reference sequence). V shed 3 bases and J 3 bases; nucleotides not matched to a gene: 3. The CDR3 totals 14 residues. The CDR3 is CASSFWDRDYEQYF. DNA for the CDR3: TGTGCCAGCAGCTTTTGGGACAGGGACTACGAGCAGTACTTC.

The chain links TRBV7-2 to TRBJ2-1, with 8 bases that match TRBD1. The CDR3 is 13 residues long. The junction had 5 bases not matched to a gene; V was cut back by 5 bases and J by 8 bases. Germline CDR1 and CDR2: SGHTA and FQGNSA. For the CDR3, the DNA is TGTGCCAGCAGCCCCGGACAGGGCGATGAGCAGTTCTTC. It translates to CASSPGQGDEQFF. Supplemented by reference TRBV7-2 and TRBJ2-1, the full variable domain reads GAGVSQSPSNKVTEKGKDVELRCDPISGHTALYWYRQSLGQGLEFLIYFQGNSAPDKSGLPSDRFSAERTGGSVSTLTIQRTQQEDSAVYLCASSPGQGDEQFFGPGTRLTVL.

The chain links TRBV7-2 to TRBJ2-6; a possible D gene is TRBD1 (6 bases). From germline, CDR1 is SGHTA and CDR2 FQGNSA. Trimming shortened V by 5 bases and J by 1 base, and 18 bases separated the two germline ends. The CDR3 sequence is 18 residues long. CDR3 sequence: CASSPLMGASSGANVLTF. DNA of the CDR3: TGTGCCAGCAGCCCACTAATGGGGGCGTCGTCTGGGGCCAACGTCCTGACTTTC.

V is TRBV29-1 and J is TRBJ2-7; 9 bases map to TRBD2. The CDR3 spans 14 residues. Germline V lookup: CDR1 SQVTM, CDR2 ANQGSEA. With 3 bases clipped from V and 2 bases from J, the junction kept 5 bases outside the gene matches. The chain's CDR3 is CSVDGASGTYEQYF. The CDR3 nucleotides are TGCAGCGTTGATGGGGCTAGCGGGACCTACGAGCAGTACTTC.

This clone was recorded a few times. V gene TRBV5-1 combines with J gene TRBJ2-7, with a tentative D call TRBD1 (5 bases). Germline CDR1 is SGHRS and CDR2 is YFSETQ. V dropped 5 bases and J dropped 2 bases, with 14 bases sitting between them. CDR3 length equals 14 residues. The CDR3 DNA sequence: TGCGCCAGCAGGAAGGACACTGCAACCTACGAGCAGTACTTC. It translates to CASRKDTATYEQYF.

Only a few counts were recorded for this clone. The chain has TRBV5-1 and TRBJ1-1, with D unclear. CDR1 SGHRS and CDR2 YFSETQ come from the germline V gene. V was cut by 1 base and J by 3 bases, with 7 bases left in between. This CDR3 has 13 residues. CDR3 DNA: TGCGCCAGCAGCTTGCGGGAGGACACTGAAGCTTTCTTT. It is translated as CASSLREDTEAFF.

The chain recombines TRBV5-6 with TRBJ1-2; D gene unclear. CDR1 SGHDT and CDR2 YYEEEE come from the germline V gene. The CDR3 is 13 residues long. Trimming removed 4 bases at V and 4 bases at J, with 11 bases between. The CDR3 coding sequence is TGTGCCAGCAGCCGAAGGGAGGGCTATGGCTACACCTTC. Amino acids: CASSRREGYGYTF.

The rearrangement joins TRBV5-6 to TRBJ1-2, with D tentatively TRBD1 (6 bases). The CDR3 runs to 15 residues. Germline V gene data show CDR1 as SGHDT and CDR2 as YYEEEE. Trimming cost V 3 bases and J 6 bases, with 18 bases left between them. The CDR3 here is CASSWIDRPENGYTF. CDR3 DNA sequence: TGTGCCAGCAGCTGGATTGACAGGCCGGAGAATGGCTACACCTTC.

CDR3 nucleotide sequence: TGTGCCAGCAGTTGGGGAGTTGGTGAGCAGTTCTTC. Protein: CASSWGVGEQFF. The gene calls are TRBV6-1 and TRBJ2-1, with TRBD2 as a possible D gene (5 bases). Germline V lookup: CDR1 MNHNS, CDR2 SASEGT. V lost 5 bases to trimming and J lost 9 bases, with 11 bases between them. This CDR3 has 12 amino acids.

The rearrangement links TRBV29-1 to TRBJ2-3; tentative D call: TRBD2 (5 bases). Trimming pared 3 bases from V and 2 bases from J, leaving 18 bases between. There are 16 residues in the CDR3. From germline, CDR1 is SQVTM and CDR2 ANQGSEA. CDR3 loop: CSVEVFGRWDTDTQYF. DNA of the CDR3: TGCAGCGTTGAGGTATTTGGGAGATGGGACACAGATACGCAGTATTTT.

This clone was counted a few times. The chain couples TRBV9 to TRBJ2-2, with a tentative D call TRBD2 (6 bases). The length of the CDR3 is 16 residues. Germline V gives CDR1 SGDLS, CDR2 YYNGEE. V was clipped by 0 bases and J by 3 bases, with 12 bases between them. The CDR3 here is CASSVEGGDDTGELFF. The CDR3 DNA sequence: TGTGCCAGCAGCGTAGAAGGAGGGGACGACACCGGGGAGCTGTTTTTT.

V usage is TRBV10-3 and J usage is TRBJ2-7; TRBD2 is a possible D gene (6 bases). Germline values: CDR1 ENHRY, CDR2 SYGVKD. This CDR3 contains 16 residues. V dropped 5 bases and J dropped 5 bases, with 22 bases sitting between them. CDR3 DNA: TGTGCCATCAGTCCGACTAGACGGGACTCCGACGACGAGCAGTACTTC. Protein: CAISPTRRDSDDEQYF.

This clone is termed medium-sized. This rearrangement joins TRBV27 to TRBJ2-1, with TRBD2 as a possible D gene (6 bases). Between the trimmed V and J ends, which lost 3 bases and 1 base, there was a span of 7 bases. Germline V gene data show CDR1 as MNHEY and CDR2 as SMNVEV (reference sequence). The CDR3 totals 14 residues. In nucleotides, the CDR3 is TGTGCCAGCAGTTTGGCGGGGTCCTACAATGAGCAGTTCTTC. Translating gives CASSLAGSYNEQFF.

CDR3 DNA: TGCGCCAGCAGCTTGGCCCCTCTTGCAGGCATGAACACTGAAGCTTTCTTT. Its translation: CASSLAPLAGMNTEAFF. This chain connects TRBV5-1 to TRBJ1-1; no firm D call. This CDR3 is built from 17 residues. Germline V gives CDR1 SGHRS, CDR2 YFSETQ. Trimming took off 0 bases at V and 0 bases at J, with 15 bases between the two ends.